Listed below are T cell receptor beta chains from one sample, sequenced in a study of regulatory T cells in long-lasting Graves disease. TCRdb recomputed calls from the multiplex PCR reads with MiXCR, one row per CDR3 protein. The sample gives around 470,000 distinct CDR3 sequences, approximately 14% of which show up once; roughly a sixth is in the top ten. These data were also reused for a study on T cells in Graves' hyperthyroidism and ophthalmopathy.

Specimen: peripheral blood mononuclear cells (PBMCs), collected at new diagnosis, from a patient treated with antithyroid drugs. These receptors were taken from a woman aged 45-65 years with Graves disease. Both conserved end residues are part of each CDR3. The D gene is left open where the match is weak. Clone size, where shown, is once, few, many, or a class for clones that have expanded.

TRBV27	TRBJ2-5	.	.	CASSLSTVTQYF	TGTGCCAGCAGTTTATCGACGGTGACCCAGTACTTC
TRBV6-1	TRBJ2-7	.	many	CASDSGASYEQYF	TGTGCCAGCGACTCGGGAGCCTCCTACGAGCAGTACTTC
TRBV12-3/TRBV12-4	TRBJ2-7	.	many	CASSYSDSYEQYF	TGTGCCAGCAGTTATAGCGACTCCTACGAGCAGTACTTC
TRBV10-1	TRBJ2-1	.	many	CASSESLSGQGPFNEQFF	TGCGCCAGCAGTGAGTCTTTAAGCGGGCAAGGGCCATTCAATGAGCAGTTCTTC
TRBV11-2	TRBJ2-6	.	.	CASSPYSGANVLTF	TGTGCCAGCAGCCCTTACTCTGGGGCCAACGTCCTGACTTTC
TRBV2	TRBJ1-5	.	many	CASSTRDTDSNQPQHF	TGTGCCAGCAGTACCCGGGATACAGATAGCAATCAGCCCCAGCATTTT
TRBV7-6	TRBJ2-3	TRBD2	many	CASSLKGLADRGTDTQYF	TGTGCCAGCAGCTTAAAAGGACTAGCGGATCGGGGCACAGATACGCAGTATTTT
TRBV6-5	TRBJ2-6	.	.	CASSYSYSGANVLTF	TGTGCCAGCAGTTACTCGTACTCTGGGGCCAACGTCCTGACTTTC
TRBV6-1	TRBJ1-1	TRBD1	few	CASRLGQPNTEAFF	TGTGCCAGCAGGTTGGGACAGCCTAACACTGAAGCTTTCTTT
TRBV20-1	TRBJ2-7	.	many	CSAHLGGGTYEQYF	TGCAGTGCTCATCTAGGGGGAGGCACCTACGAGCAGTACTTC
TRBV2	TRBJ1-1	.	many	CASSEGSRGDTEAFF	TGTGCCAGCAGTGAAGGTAGTAGGGGAGACACTGAAGCTTTCTTT
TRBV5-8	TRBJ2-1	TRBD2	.	CASRPAGENEQFF	TGTGCCAGCAGACCAGCGGGAGAGAATGAGCAGTTCTTC
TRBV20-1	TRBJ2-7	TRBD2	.	CSARLAGVGSYEQYF	TGCAGTGCCCGACTAGCGGGAGTTGGTTCCTACGAGCAGTACTTC
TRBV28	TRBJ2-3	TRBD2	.	CASSFLAGAGDTQYF	TGTGCCAGCAGTTTCTTAGCGGGAGCGGGAGATACGCAGTATTTT
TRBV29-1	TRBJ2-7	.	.	CSGSVGSSSYEQYF	TGCAGCGGTAGTGTCGGATCGAGCTCCTACGAGCAGTACTTC
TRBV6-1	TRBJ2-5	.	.	CASASGEQETQYF	TGTGCCAGCGCGTCAGGGGAACAAGAGACCCAGTACTTC
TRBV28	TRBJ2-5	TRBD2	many	CASSLSQTGGGETQYF	TGTGCCAGCAGTTTGTCTCAGACGGGGGGGGGAGAGACCCAGTACTTC
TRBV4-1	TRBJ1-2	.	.	CASSPRGLGYGYTF	TGCGCCAGCAGCCCCCGGGGGCTCGGGTATGGCTACACCTTC